This paragraph reports one TCR beta chain. This CDR3 is also generated by other DNA sequences in the sample. Donors of Cohort 3 who recovered were those that had two negative PCRs, clearance, or symptom resolution. The source of the sample is a study of blood T cell repertoires in COVID-19. Study-wide background: PBMCs, B-cell-depleted T cells, or T cells provided the cDNA or gDNA that made up the material.

J gave up 4 bases and V 6 bases, and 5 bases lay outside the gene matches. CDR1 and CDR2 (germline): KGHSH, LQKENI. The CDR3 is made up of 14 amino acids. Per the original methods: Using reference gene primer amplification, nucleated cell counts were estimated. Only in-frame clones appear in the TCRdb table, and some are missing; sequencing was by immunoSEQ multiplex PCR. The V and J calls and the clone size are those of that table, but D and trimming were determined from the DNA. The sample has around 140,000 clones; 75% to 80% are singletons. The rearrangement joins TRBV18 to TRBJ1-1, with TRBD1 identical over 10 bases. This sequence was found in a woman aged 50 to 60 who had recovered from COVID-19. Sequencing was performed on PBMCs or T cells enriched from blood (not recorded which). The CDR3 spells CASSLGQGGTEAFF. CDR3 in DNA: TGTGCCAGCTCGCTCGGACAGGGGGGCACTGAAGCTTTCTTT.